The T cell receptor (beta chain) described here comes from a study of blood T cell repertoires in COVID-19 (TCRdb year 2020). Turning to the overall study: Collaborator samples came from the United States, Italy and Spain and covered acute and convalescent phases of COVID-19. The material from the prospective study consisted of cDNA or gDNA derived from T cells, B-cell-depleted T cells, or PBMCs. Subjects who had been exposed to COVID-19, were actively infected with it, or had recovered from it provided the deeply sampled blood TCRbeta repertoires that made up the dataset. The repertoires were released in a freely available public database intended as a resource for research on the immune response to SARS-CoV-2. Samples came from the ongoing ImmuneRACE study (first 160 participants) plus 1,254 subjects from 6 global collaborators. A de-identified subject ID, COVID-19 status, age in years and sex were almost always included in the sample metadata. Where HLA class I and class II types were available, the types were taken from metadata supplied by the sample provider, not from assay-based typing. General conclusions and limits of the study: The amount of clinical and demographic metadata varied by source and participant and was provided uncurated.

The germline ends are 16 bases apart after V is trimmed by 10 bases and J by 6 bases. Taken from the germline V gene, the CDR1 and CDR2 loops are MDHEN and SYDVKM. From the cysteine through the phenylalanine, the CDR3 covers 13 amino acids. Only the CDR3 DNA is retained, 39 bases long and in frame from the first base. A word on this clone: Its antigen is not yet known. No qualities accompany the bases; no much larger clone lies one base away.

TCRbeta CDR3 regions were amplified from genomic DNA by means of the immunoSEQ Assay, a bias-controlled multiplex PCR. On the authors' methods: Within the assay, amplification of reference gene primers was used to estimate how many nucleated cells each sample contained. To quantify the absolute abundance of each unique TCRbeta CDR3 rearrangement, sequence reads were collapsed and filtered. For each sample, productive Simpson clonality was calculated by taking the square root of Simpson's diversity index across productive rearrangements. The clones in this table, taken by TCRdb from immuneACCESS, are in-frame only. Not every clone is retained; where verified, under half of the shortfall comes from an unresolved V gene, and the cause of the rest is unknown. That table is the source of V, J and clone size, and D and trimming were worked out from the DNA. The sample table records 250,000 to 300,000 clones; approximately 91% of these occur just once. The ten most abundant clones make up 2.3% of the sample.

Participants in the prospective study were enrolled through a virtual design, were aged roughly 18 to 100 years, and lived in approximately 24 United States geographic areas. In the prospective study, participants were assigned to cohorts based on the clinical history participants reported in a screening survey and a study questionnaire. Mobile phlebotomists in the prospective study collected whole blood, serum and a nasopharyngeal or oropharyngeal swab from every participant. Participants in the prospective study had the option to provide additional blood draws and questionnaires over an approximately 2-month period. Before DNA extraction, blood samples from the prospective study were shipped at room temperature or frozen.

Sequencing was performed on PBMCs or T cells enriched from blood (not recorded which). Rearrangement joined TRBV28 to TRBJ1-5; perhaps TRBD1 is the D gene, with 6 bases matching. The sequence was collected from a woman in her 40s with acute COVID-19. The CDR3 is CATGGGRGQPQHF. In nucleotides, the sequence is TGTGCCACCGGGGGGGGCCGCGGTCAGCCCCAGCATTTT.